One and the same sample provided the 18 T cell receptor beta chains below, sequenced in a study of monozygotic twins with cystic fibrosis. TCRdb keeps only in-frame clones here, not all; method: immunoSEQ multiplex PCR. The sample lists about 14,000 clones; around 93% were seen once. What was sequenced was blood. Receptors were obtained from a girl aged 2 to 9 with cystic fibrosis.

The chain carries TRBV28 and TRBJ1-3; no clear D gene. Deletions cut 6 bases from V and 0 bases from J, with 6 bases between. CDR3 size: 13 residues. CDR1 is MDHEN, CDR2 SYDVKM, per germline. CDR3 nucleotides: TGTGCCAGCAGCCTGTTCTCTGGAAACACCATATATTTT. Amino acid sequence: CASSLFSGNTIYF.

V is TRBV27 and J is TRBJ1-1; D remains unclear. Between the trimmed V and J ends, which lost 2 bases and 2 bases, there was a span of 6 bases. The CDR3 is 13 amino acids. The V gene's germline CDR1 is MNHEY and CDR2 SMNVEV (reference sequence). The CDR3 sequence: CASSLDGNTEAFF. The CDR3 DNA is TGTGCCAGCAGTTTAGACGGTAACACTGAAGCTTTCTTT.

The chain's CDR3 is CAWRDLTRGVETQYF. The CDR3 DNA follows: TGTGCCTGGAGAGACTTAACTAGAGGGGTCGAGACCCAGTACTTC. The gene calls are TRBV30 and TRBJ2-5; D tentatively fits TRBD1 or TRBD2 (5 bases each). The V end lost 3 bases, the J end lost 5 bases, and 19 bases lay between the germline ends. The CDR3 extends over 15 amino acids. Germline CDR1 is GTSNPN and CDR2 is SVGIG (reference sequence).

The V and J genes are TRBV10-2 and TRBJ1-2; TRBD1 might be the D (6 bases). In germline, CDR1 is WSHSY, CDR2 SAAADI. The ends were cut back, 6 bases at V and 3 bases at J, with 11 bases in the middle. The CDR3 loop spans 13 amino acids. The DNA of the CDR3 is TGCGCCAGCAGGGAGGACAGATACTATGGCTACACCTTC. It yields the protein CASREDRYYGYTF.

This clone was counted a single time. The chain links TRBV9 to TRBJ2-2; 7 nucleotides line up with TRBD2. Germline CDR1 and CDR2: SGDLS and YYNGEE. J was trimmed by 1 base and V by 0 bases; bases with no gene match: 3. This CDR3 spans 16 amino acids. The CDR3 is CASSVGSSGNTGELFF. DNA for the CDR3: TGTGCCAGCAGCGTAGGGTCTAGCGGGAACACCGGGGAGCTGTTTTTT.

This chain links TRBV28 with TRBJ2-1; the D call may be TRBD1 or TRBD2 (5 bases each). V dropped 5 bases and J dropped 2 bases, with 10 bases sitting between them. The CDR3 has 14 residues. Germline V lookup: CDR1 MDHEN, CDR2 SYDVKM. The CDR3 nucleotides are TGTGCCAGCAGTACCGGGGCTGCCTACAATGAGCAGTTCTTC. Its protein product is CASSTGAAYNEQFF.

The chain couples TRBV9 to TRBJ2-1; D unresolved. Trimming took off 0 bases at V and 4 bases at J, with 8 bases between the two ends. The CDR3 runs to 14 residues. Looked up from germline, CDR1 is SGDLS and CDR2 is YYNGEE. CDR3 sequence: CASSVDLGYNEQFF. The CDR3 DNA reads as TGTGCCAGCAGCGTAGATCTGGGTTACAATGAGCAGTTCTTC.

CDR3 in amino acids: CASRLAGGTLYEQYF. CDR3 nucleotide sequence: TGTGCCAGCAGACTAGCCGGAGGGACGCTCTACGAGCAGTACTTC. V gene TRBV2 combines with J gene TRBJ2-7, with D tentatively TRBD2 (6 bases). V lost 6 bases to trimming and J lost 3 bases, with 18 bases between them. Germline V CDR1 and CDR2: SNHLY, FYNNEI. This CDR3 region has 15 residues.

This rearrangement joins TRBV6-1 to TRBJ2-4; D is unclear. Germline CDR1 reads MNHNS; CDR2 reads SASEGT. V lost 6 bases, J lost 2 bases, and 11 bases lay in between. The CDR3 spans 14 residues. In nucleotides, the CDR3 is TGTGCCAGCAGCTACCTGGAAACCAAAAACATTCAGTACTTC. Amino acids: CASSYLETKNIQYF.

CDR3 in amino acids: CASSFRLAGTYEQYF. DNA of the CDR3: TGTGCCAGCAGCTTCCGACTAGCGGGGACCTACGAGCAGTACTTC. The rearrangement uses TRBV7-2 and TRBJ2-7; 11 bases line up with TRBD2. The CDR3 covers 15 residues. With V trimmed by 3 bases and J by 2 bases, 3 bases remained unmatched. Germline V lookup: CDR1 SGHTA, CDR2 FQGNSA.

The chain has TRBV28 and TRBJ1-5; tentatively, D is TRBD1 (6 bases). CDR3 size: 16 residues. Trimming cost V 6 bases and J 4 bases, with 19 bases left between them. Germline CDR1 is MDHEN and CDR2 is SYDVKM. The CDR3 DNA reads TGTGCCAGCAGGTCCCTTCCGGGCCAGGGGAATCAGCCCCAGCATTTT. Translating gives CASRSLPGQGNQPQHF. The full variable domain, rest sourced from reference TRBV28 and TRBJ1-5, is DVKVTQSSRYLVKRTGEKVFLECVQDMDHENMFWYRQDPGLGLRLIYFSYDVKMKEKGDIPEGYSVSREKKERFSLILESASTNQTSMYLCASRSLPGQGNQPQHFGDGTRLSIL.

This clone was observed a handful of times. This rearrangement joins TRBV7-2 to TRBJ1-2; 8 bases map to TRBD1. J was trimmed by 11 bases and V by 4 bases; bases with no gene match: 6. The germline CDR1 and CDR2 sequences are SGHTA and FQGNSA. This CDR3 contains 12 residues. The CDR3 here is CASSSTGASYTF. In nucleotides, the CDR3 is TGTGCCAGCAGCTCGACAGGGGCGAGTTACACCTTC.

V is TRBV18 and J is TRBJ1-5; 7 bases fit TRBD1. CDR3 length: 14 amino acids. After removal of 2 bases from V and 4 bases from J, the junction contained 2 bases not matched to a gene. The germline gives CDR1 KGHSH, CDR2 LQKENI. CDR3 protein: CASSPGTDNQPQHF. CDR3 bases: TGTGCCAGCTCACCAGGGACAGATAATCAGCCCCAGCATTTT.

The rearrangement links TRBV7-6 to TRBJ2-2; 12 nucleotides agree with TRBD2. CDR3 length: 19 residues. CDR1 and CDR2 (germline): SGHVS, FNYEAQ. The ends lost 1 base at V and 5 bases at J; junction bases unmatched: 11. CDR3 protein: CASSLVVTSGRRWTGELFF. The CDR3 DNA reads TGTGCCAGCAGCTTAGTTGTGACTAGCGGGAGAAGATGGACCGGGGAGCTGTTTTTT.

This clone was counted a single time. The V and J genes are TRBV7-9 and TRBJ1-2; no clear D. Germline V gene data show CDR1 as SEHNR and CDR2 as FQNEAQ (reference sequence). The CDR3 contains 12 residues. V lost 3 bases to trimming and J lost 8 bases, with 10 bases between them. The CDR3 bases are TGTGCCAGCAGCTTCGCCGAACGGGGCTACACCTTC. Its translation is CASSFAERGYTF.

The rearrangement links TRBV9 to TRBJ2-5; TRBD2 aligns across 7 bases. Germline CDR1 and CDR2: SGDLS and YYNGEE. The length of the CDR3 is 14 residues. V shed 5 bases and J 1 base; nucleotides not matched to a gene: 5. CDR3 coding DNA: TGTGCCAGCAGTCCCAGCGGGACCCAAGAGACCCAGTACTTC. Translating gives CASSPSGTQETQYF.

The V call is TRBV18, the J call TRBJ2-7; D might be TRBD1 or TRBD2, each matching 5 bases. The V gene's germline CDR1 is KGHSH and CDR2 LQKENI. Trimming took off 2 bases at V and 0 bases at J, with 14 bases between the two ends. This CDR3 region has 16 residues. The CDR3 spells CASSPSYGTSSYEQYF. CDR3 bases: TGTGCCAGCTCACCATCATACGGGACGAGCTCCTACGAGCAGTACTTC.

The chain links TRBV5-4 to TRBJ2-1; TRBD2 matches at 7 bases. The CDR3 covers 18 residues. V lost 4 bases, J lost 4 bases, and 17 bases stayed unmatched. From germline, CDR1 is SGHNT and CDR2 YYREEE (reference sequence). CDR3 in amino acids: CASSGGGASGFGYNEQFF. As DNA, the CDR3 is TGTGCCAGCAGCGGGGGGGGAGCTAGCGGCTTTGGTTACAATGAGCAGTTCTTC.